Below are 20 T cell receptor beta chains sequenced from a single sample in a study of cytomegalovirus exposure and HLA in healthy donors. The primer mix had 60 Vbeta and 13 Jbeta primers. Only in-frame clones appear in the TCRdb table, and some are missing; sequencing was by immunoSEQ multiplex PCR. This sample yields 150,000 to 200,000 clones, of which roughly 76% are seen a single time; roughly 1.9% belongs to the top ten. The sample comprised PBMCs. All receptors derive from a human donor in good health.

CDR3 in amino acids: CASSRGRGRTDTQYF. CDR3 coding DNA: TGTGCCAGCAGTCGCGGAAGGGGCCGCACAGATACGCAGTATTTT. V is TRBV28 and J is TRBJ2-3, with D perhaps matching TRBD1 (5 bases). The V and J ends lost 5 bases and 1 base respectively, with 13 bases between them. Germline V gene sequence: CDR1 MDHEN, CDR2 SYDVKM. This CDR3 region has 15 residues.

The chain combines TRBV19 with TRBJ1-2; TRBD1 is a possible D gene (6 bases). Trimming pared 5 bases from V and 8 bases from J, leaving 18 bases between. Germline-derived CDR1 and CDR2 are LNHDA and SQIVND (reference sequence). The CDR3 is 14 amino acids. CDR3 in amino acids: CASSPRAGEEGYTF. The CDR3 nucleotides read TGTGCCAGTAGTCCCAGGGCAGGGGAAGAAGGCTACACCTTC.

This rearrangement joins TRBV7-3 to TRBJ2-6; TRBD2 aligns across 8 bases. This CDR3 is built from 16 residues. Germline values: CDR1 SGHTA, CDR2 FQGTGA. Trimming took 5 bases from V and 0 from J; bases not matched to a gene: 3. The CDR3 DNA sequence: TGTGCCAGCAGCCGGGGGGGATCCTCTGGGGCCAACGTCCTGACTTTC. It encodes CASSRGGSSGANVLTF.

The chain carries TRBV6-5 and TRBJ2-5; unclear D gene. V lost 0 bases and J lost 4, with 6 bases in between. This CDR3 contains 13 residues. Per germline, CDR1 MNHEY and CDR2 SVGAGI. CDR3 DNA sequence: TGTGCCAGCAGTTACTCGGCTGTAGAGACCCAGTACTTC. Its protein product is CASSYSAVETQYF.

The V gene is TRBV5-1, the J gene TRBJ2-7; 7 nucleotides align to TRBD1. Germline assignment: CDR1 SGHRS and CDR2 YFSETQ. With V trimmed by 3 bases and J by 5 bases, 11 bases remained unmatched. This CDR3 has 15 amino acids. In nucleotides, the CDR3 is TGCGCCAGCAGCTCAGGACAGGCCGTTTGGAACGAGCAGTACTTC. Translating it yields CASSSGQAVWNEQYF.

This clone turned up a few times. The V and J genes are TRBV2 and TRBJ1-2; 9 bases line up with TRBD1. J lost 3 bases, V lost 10 bases, and 12 bases had no gene match. CDR1 is SNHLY and CDR2 is FYNNEI in the germline V gene. The length of the CDR3 is 15 residues. CDR3 sequence reads: CANRDRVVSDYGYTF. The CDR3 DNA reads as TGTGCCAACCGGGACAGGGTTGTTTCTGACTATGGCTACACCTTC.

The rearrangement joins TRBV19 to TRBJ1-4; maybe TRBD1 (5 bases). There are 14 residues in the CDR3. Germline CDR1 LNHDA, CDR2 SQIVND (reference sequence). Trimming removed 8 bases from V and 0 bases from J, with 10 bases in between. The chain's CDR3 is CASHRQTTNEKLFF. In nucleotides, the CDR3 is TGTGCCAGTCATAGACAGACAACTAATGAAAAACTGTTTTTT.

The chain carries TRBV2 and TRBJ2-5; tentative D call: TRBD2 (5 bases). This CDR3 region has 13 residues. V was pared by 6 bases and J by 1 base, with 9 bases between. Germline V CDR1 and CDR2: SNHLY, FYNNEI. The CDR3 loop reads CASRRLIQETQYF. The CDR3 nucleotides are TGTGCCAGCAGAAGACTAATCCAAGAGACCCAGTACTTC.

This clone was picked up a small number of times. This chain links TRBV7-8 with TRBJ2-7, with 9 nucleotides matching TRBD2. V trimming: 4 bases; J trimming: 1 base; junction bases outside the gene matches: 5. Germline V CDR1 and CDR2: SGHVS, FQNEAQ. The CDR3 contains 15 residues. CDR3: CASSSGAGGSYEQYF. The DNA of the CDR3 is TGTGCCAGCAGCTCCGGGGCGGGGGGGTCCTACGAGCAGTACTTC.

The V call is TRBV6-5, the J call TRBJ2-3, with D uncertain. The germline gives CDR1 MNHEY, CDR2 SVGAGI. V lost 4 bases and J lost 2, with 4 bases in between. This CDR3 has 12 residues. The CDR3 region has the DNA TGTGCCAGCAGTTCGTACACAGATACGCAGTATTTT. This sequence encodes CASSSYTDTQYF.

V usage is TRBV27 and J usage is TRBJ2-3; 8 positions match TRBD1. This CDR3 is 16 amino acids long. Looked up from germline, CDR1 is MNHEY and CDR2 is SMNVEV (reference sequence). Trimming cost V 1 base and J 6 bases; bases outside gene matches: 9. CDR3 loop: CASSLYPRTGSDTQYF. The CDR3 DNA reads as TGTGCCAGCAGTTTATATCCCCGGACAGGGTCTGATACGCAGTATTTT.

This clone came up once. V and J are TRBV6-5 and TRBJ2-7; 9 nucleotides match TRBD2. This CDR3 has 13 residues. Unmatched junction bases numbered 3, after V lost 6 bases and J lost 3 bases. The germline V gene encodes CDR1 MNHEY and CDR2 SVGAGI. The CDR3 loop is CASRSTSGYEQYF. Here the CDR3 DNA reads TGTGCCAGCAGATCGACTAGCGGCTACGAGCAGTACTTC.

This CDR3 is CASSQLGASREQYF. The CDR3 DNA sequence: TGTGCCAGCAGCCAATTGGGCGCCTCGCGCGAGCAGTACTTC. V gene TRBV14 combines with J gene TRBJ2-7; D is ambiguous. Germline lookup yields CDR1 SGHDN and CDR2 FVKESK. This CDR3 contains 14 residues. The V end was cut by 2 bases, the J end by 6 bases, with 14 bases between.

The chain has TRBV2 and TRBJ1-2; 7 bases agree with TRBD1. CDR1 is SNHLY and CDR2 is FYNNEI in the germline V gene. This CDR3 has 14 amino acids. V lost 5 bases, J lost 3 bases, and 6 bases stayed unmatched. The CDR3 here is CASSYLTGYYGYTF. The DNA for the CDR3 is TGTGCCAGCAGTTACCTGACAGGGTACTATGGCTACACCTTC.

This chain joins TRBV2 and TRBJ2-7; the match to TRBD1 covers 9 bases. There are 11 residues in the CDR3. CDR1 SNHLY and CDR2 FYNNEI come from the germline V gene. V was clipped by 9 bases and J by 7 bases; unmatched bases: 4. The CDR3 sequence is CASYRGPEQYF. CDR3 nucleotide sequence: TGTGCCAGTTACAGGGGGCCTGAGCAGTACTTC.

This clone was observed a handful of times. The chain uses TRBV6-1 and TRBJ2-2, with 9 bases that match TRBD1. V dropped 2 bases and J dropped 5; count of bases not matched to a gene: 9. The germline gives CDR1 MNHNS, CDR2 SASEGT. This CDR3 is built from 17 residues. CDR3 coding DNA: TGTGCCAGCAGTGAAATTCCGGGACAGGGTTTTACCGGGGAGCTGTTTTTT. It specifies CASSEIPGQGFTGELFF.

The chain joins TRBV6-5 to TRBJ1-3, with 8 positions matching TRBD1. With 11 bases clipped from V and 8 bases from J, the junction kept 11 bases outside the gene matches. Germline V gene sequence: CDR1 MNHEY, CDR2 SVGAGI. The length of the CDR3 is 13 residues. The CDR3 reads CASGAGQGYTIYF. The CDR3 nucleotides read TGTGCCTCGGGGGCCGGACAGGGATACACCATATATTTT.

The rearrangement joins TRBV10-3 to TRBJ2-7; TRBD2 might be the D (6 bases). The length of the CDR3 is 15 residues. In germline, CDR1 is ENHRY, CDR2 SYGVKD. Deletions cut 11 bases from V and 2 bases from J, with 22 bases between. CDR3 nucleotide sequence: TGTGCCGTGGCCGGGAGTCCGGGGAGTCCCTACGAGCAGTACTTC. Its translation is CAVAGSPGSPYEQYF.

This rearrangement joins TRBV9 to TRBJ2-3, with D possibly TRBD2 on 6 matching bases. CDR1 SGDLS and CDR2 YYNGEE come from the germline V gene. V was trimmed by 4 bases and J by 6 bases, leaving 15 bases between them. The CDR3 is 14 residues long. CDR3 sequence (DNA): TGTGCCAGCAGCCCCGGGACTGCCCTGGATACGCAGTATTTT. This translates into CASSPGTALDTQYF.

This clone was recorded a few times. The chain combines TRBV10-3 with TRBJ2-7, with D perhaps matching TRBD2 (6 bases). Germline values: CDR1 ENHRY, CDR2 SYGVKD. This CDR3 comprises 14 residues. Trimming pared 3 bases from V and 3 bases from J, leaving 12 bases between. The CDR3 DNA reads as TGTGCCATCAGTGACCAGGACTATGGCTACGAGCAGTACTTC. Residues: CAISDQDYGYEQYF.